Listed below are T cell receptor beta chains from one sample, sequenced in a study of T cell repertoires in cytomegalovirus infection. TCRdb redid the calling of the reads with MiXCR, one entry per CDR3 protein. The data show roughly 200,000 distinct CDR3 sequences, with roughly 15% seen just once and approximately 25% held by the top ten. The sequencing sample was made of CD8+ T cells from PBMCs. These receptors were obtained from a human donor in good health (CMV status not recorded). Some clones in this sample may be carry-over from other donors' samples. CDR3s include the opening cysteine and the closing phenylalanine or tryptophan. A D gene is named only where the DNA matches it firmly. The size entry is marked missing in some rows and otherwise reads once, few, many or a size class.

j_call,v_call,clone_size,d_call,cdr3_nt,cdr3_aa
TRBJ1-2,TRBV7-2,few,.,TGTGCCAGCAGGCTGCCTGGGGGCGCGACCTATGGCTACACCTTC,CASRLPGGATYGYTF
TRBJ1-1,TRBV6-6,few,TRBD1,TGTGCCAGCAGTTACTCGGGACAGGGACCCATGAACACTGAAGCTTTCTTT,CASSYSGQGPMNTEAFF
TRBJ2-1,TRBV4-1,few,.,TGCGCCAGCAGCCAAGACCGGACAGCCAATGAGCAGTTCTTC,CASSQDRTANEQFF
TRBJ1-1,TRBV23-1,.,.,TGCGCCAGCAGTCAATACTGTCGAGGGAACACGCCTGACATGAACACTGAAGCTTTCTTT,CASSQYCRGNTPDMNTEAFF
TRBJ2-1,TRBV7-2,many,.,TGTGCCAGCAGCTTATATGGAAGGGCGGGTTTGGATGAGCAGTTCTTC,CASSLYGRAGLDEQFF
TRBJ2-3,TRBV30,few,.,TGTGCCTGGAGTGCGAACACAGATACGCAGTATTTT,CAWSANTDTQYF
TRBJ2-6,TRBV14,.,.,TGTGCCAGCAGCCAAGGGACAGTTCCCTTAGGGGCCAACGTCCTGACTTTC,CASSQGTVPLGANVLTF
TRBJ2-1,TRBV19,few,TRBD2,TGTGCCAGTAGTATTGCAGCGGGGGACCCATCCTACAATGAGCAGTTCTTC,CASSIAAGDPSYNEQFF
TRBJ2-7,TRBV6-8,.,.,TGTGCCAGCAGTTACTCACTCCACCCCAGGAACGAGCAGTACTTC,CASSYSLHPRNEQYF
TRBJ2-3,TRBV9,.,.,TGTGCCAGCAGCGTAGCCAGGGTGAGAGATACGCAGTATTTT,CASSVARVRDTQYF
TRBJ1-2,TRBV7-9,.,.,TGTGCCAGCAGCCCGCTTTTGGCTGGCTACACCTTC,CASSPLLAGYTF
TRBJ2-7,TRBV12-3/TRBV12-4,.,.,TGTGCCAGCAGTTTAAGACAGTACTACGAGCAGTACTTC,CASSLRQYYEQYF
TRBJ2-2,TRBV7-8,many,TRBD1,TGTGCCAGCAGCCTCGTGATTGGGACAGGGACCTCGGGCACCGGGGAGCTGTTTTTT,CASSLVIGTGTSGTGELFF
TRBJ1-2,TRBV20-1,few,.,TGCAGTGCTTCAGTGGGGGGTTATGGCTACACCTTC,CSASVGGYGYTF
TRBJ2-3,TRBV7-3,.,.,TGTGCCAGCAGCCCCCTGGGGGGGCCCCGCACAGATACGCAGTATTTT,CASSPLGGPRTDTQYF
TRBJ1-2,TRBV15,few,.,TGTGCCACCGCAGGTCCAGGGGCTGGCTATGGCTACACCTTC,CATAGPGAGYGYTF
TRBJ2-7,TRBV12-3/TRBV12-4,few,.,TGTGACAGCAGTTTGAATAGCTACGAGCAGTACTTC,CDSSLNSYEQYF
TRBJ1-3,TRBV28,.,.,TGTGCCAGCTGTAAAGGAAACACCATATATTTT,CASCKGNTIYF
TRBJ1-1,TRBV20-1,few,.,TGCAGTGCTAGAGACCCCCCTAACGACTGGACCGGCGACACTGAAGCTTTCTTT,CSARDPPNDWTGDTEAFF
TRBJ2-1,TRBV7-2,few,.,TGTGCCAGCAGCTTACGCCCGGCTGCCACTCGGGGCTCCTACAATGAGCAGTTCTTC,CASSLRPAATRGSYNEQFF
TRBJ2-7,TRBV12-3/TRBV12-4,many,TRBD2,TGTGCCAGCAGTTTAGCAGGCTTGGGACTAGCGGGGCTCCATCTACATTACGAGCAGTACTTC,CASSLAGLGLAGLHLHYEQYF
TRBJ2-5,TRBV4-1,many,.,TGCGCCAGCAGCCAAGCCTTCCGGTCGCAAGAGACCCAGTACTTC,CASSQAFRSQETQYF
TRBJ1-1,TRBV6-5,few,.,TGTGCCAGCATTATGACGGATGGATCGAACACTGAAGCTTTCTTT,CASIMTDGSNTEAFF
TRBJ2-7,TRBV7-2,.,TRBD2,TGTGCCAGCAGCTTACCTGCCGGGACTAGCAGGGCCTACGAGCAGTACTTC,CASSLPAGTSRAYEQYF
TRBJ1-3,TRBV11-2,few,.,TGTGCCAGCACCTACATGAGCTCTGGAAACACCATATATTTT,CASTYMSSGNTIYF
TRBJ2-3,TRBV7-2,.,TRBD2,TGTGCCAGCAGCTTAGAACTAGCGGGGAGCACAGATACGCAGTATTTT,CASSLELAGSTDTQYF
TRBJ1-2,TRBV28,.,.,TGTGCCAGCAGTACCCGGACAGCCCCCGGGATTGTATATGGCTACACCTTC,CASSTRTAPGIVYGYTF
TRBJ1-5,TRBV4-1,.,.,TGCGCCAGCAGCCAAGATACAGTCGGTGAACCCCAGCATTTT,CASSQDTVGEPQHF
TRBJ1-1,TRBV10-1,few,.,TGCGCCAGCAGTGAGCAGGGAACTGAAGCTTTCTTT,CASSEQGTEAFF
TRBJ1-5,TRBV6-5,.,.,TGTGCCAGCAGTTACTCGGGAGGAACCAATCAGCCCCAGCATTTT,CASSYSGGTNQPQHF
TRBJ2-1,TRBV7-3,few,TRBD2,TGTGCCAGCAGCTCCTACAGCGGGGGGGCTGGAAATGAGCAGTTCTTC,CASSSYSGGAGNEQFF
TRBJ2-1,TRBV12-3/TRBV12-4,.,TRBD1,TGTGCCAGCAGTTCAACCGGGACAGGGGCCTTCAATGAGCAGTTCTTC,CASSSTGTGAFNEQFF
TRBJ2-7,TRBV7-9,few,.,TGTGCCAGCAGCCCCCGGGAGGGGACAGAAGGGTACGAGCAGTACTTC,CASSPREGTEGYEQYF
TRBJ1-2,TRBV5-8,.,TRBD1,TGTGCCAGCAGCTTGGGGTTCAGGGGGCGAGACTATGGCTACACCTTC,CASSLGFRGRDYGYTF
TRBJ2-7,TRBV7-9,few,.,TGTGCCAGCAGTCACCCAGGGCACCCCTACGAGCAGTACTTC,CASSHPGHPYEQYF
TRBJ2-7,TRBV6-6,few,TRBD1,TGTGCCAGCAGTGACGGACAGGGGGGGGAGCAGTACTTC,CASSDGQGGEQYF
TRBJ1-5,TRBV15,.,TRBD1,TGTGCCACCAGCAGGGACAGGGGGCCTCAGCCCCAGCATTTT,CATSRDRGPQPQHF
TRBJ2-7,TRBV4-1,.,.,TGCGCCAGCAGCCAATTTGGACAGACCTACGAGCAGTACTTC,CASSQFGQTYEQYF
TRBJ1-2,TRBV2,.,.,TGTGCCAGCAGTGTATCAGGGGACGCTTATGGCTACACCTTC,CASSVSGDAYGYTF